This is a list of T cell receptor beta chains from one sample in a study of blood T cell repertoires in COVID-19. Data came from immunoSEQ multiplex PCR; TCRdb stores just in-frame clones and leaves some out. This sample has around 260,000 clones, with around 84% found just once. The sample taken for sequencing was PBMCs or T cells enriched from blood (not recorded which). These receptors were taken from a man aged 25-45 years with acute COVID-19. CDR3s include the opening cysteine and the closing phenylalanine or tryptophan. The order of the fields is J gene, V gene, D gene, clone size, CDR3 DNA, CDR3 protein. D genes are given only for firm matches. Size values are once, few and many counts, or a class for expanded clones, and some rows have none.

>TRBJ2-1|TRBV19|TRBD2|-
TGTGCCAGTAGTCCCTGGACTAGCGGGGGGGAGCATGAGCAGTTCTTC
CASSPWTSGGEHEQFF
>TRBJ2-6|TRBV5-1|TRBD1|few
TGCGCCAGCCAGGGGTGGGGACAGGAGTACTCTGGGGCCAACGTCCTGACTTTC
CASQGWGQEYSGANVLTF
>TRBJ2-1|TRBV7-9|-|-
TGTGCCAGCAGCTTTTCCGGTGGAGGTCGACCCAATGAGCAGTTCTTC
CASSFSGGGRPNEQFF
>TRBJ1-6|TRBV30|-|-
TGTGCCTGGAGTAATAATAGCCCCTATAATTCACCCCTCCACTTT
CAWSNNSPYNSPLHF
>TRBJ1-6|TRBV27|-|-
TGTGCCAGCAGAGCGACAGTGAGCTCCTATAATTCACCCCTCCACTTT
CASRATVSSYNSPLHF
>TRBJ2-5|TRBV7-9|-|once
TGTGCCAGCAGCAGAACAGGGTCGGGAGAGACCCAGTACTTC
CASSRTGSGETQYF
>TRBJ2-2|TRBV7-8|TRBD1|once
TGTGCCAGCAGCGAACGACAGCCCCGGGACAGGAGTTTCACCGGGGAGCTGTTTTTT
CASSERQPRDRSFTGELFF
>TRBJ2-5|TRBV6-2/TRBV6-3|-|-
TGTGCCAGCAGTCTCCAAGAGACCCAGTACTTC
CASSLQETQYF
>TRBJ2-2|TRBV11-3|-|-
TGTGCCAGCAGTCCAGGTGGTTCGGTGGACACCGGGGAGCTGTTTTTT
CASSPGGSVDTGELFF
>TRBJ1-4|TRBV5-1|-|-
TGCGCCAGCAGCCCGGGATCTTCAACTAATGAAAAACTGTTTTTT
CASSPGSSTNEKLFF
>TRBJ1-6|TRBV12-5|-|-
TGTGCTAGTGGTTTGGGACGGGGACTTAGCTCCTATAATTCACCCCTCCACTTT
CASGLGRGLSSYNSPLHF
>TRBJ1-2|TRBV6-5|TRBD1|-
TGTGCCAGCCGCTTTCGGGACAGGGTTCTTGGCTACACCTTC
CASRFRDRVLGYTF
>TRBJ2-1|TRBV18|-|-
TGTGCCAGCTCACCGAAGGGTAGCGGCTCCTACAATGAGCAGTTCTTC
CASSPKGSGSYNEQFF
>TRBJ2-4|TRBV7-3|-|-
TGTGCCAGCGAGGGAGGAGGAGCCAAAAACATTCAGTACTTC
CASEGGGAKNIQYF
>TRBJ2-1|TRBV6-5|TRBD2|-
TGTGCCAGCAGTCCAATAGCGGGACCCAACAATGAGCAGTTCTTC
CASSPIAGPNNEQFF
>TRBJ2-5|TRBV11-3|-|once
TGTGCCAGCAGCGCCAGCGGTAGGGAGACCCAGTACTTC
CASSASGRETQYF
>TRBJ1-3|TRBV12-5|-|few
TGTGCTAGTGGGGACTCTGCTCGTGGAAACACCATATATTTT
CASGDSARGNTIYF
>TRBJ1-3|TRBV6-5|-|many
TGTGCCAGCAGTAGACAGGCTAACTCTGGAAACACCATATATTTT
CASSRQANSGNTIYF
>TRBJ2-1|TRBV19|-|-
TGTGCCAGTAGTATAGGCCTCGCCGGTCCCCTCAATGAGCAGTTCTTC
CASSIGLAGPLNEQFF
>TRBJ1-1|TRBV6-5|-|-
TGTGCCAGCAGGATATCACAGAACACTGAAGCTTTCTTT
CASRISQNTEAFF
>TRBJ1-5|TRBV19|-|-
TGTGCCAGTAGGCTAATGACAGTATATAGCAATCAGCCCCAGCATTTT
CASRLMTVYSNQPQHF
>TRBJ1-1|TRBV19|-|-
TGTGCCAGTACCCCCCGCGGGCCGATGAACACTGAAGCTTTCTTT
CASTPRGPMNTEAFF
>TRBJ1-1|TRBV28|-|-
TGTGCCAGCAGCTTAGTTCGCGGTGAAGCTTTCTTT
CASSLVRGEAFF
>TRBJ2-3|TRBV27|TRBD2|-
TGTGCCAGCAGTTCCCGGACTAGCCCAGATACGCAGTATTTT
CASSSRTSPDTQYF
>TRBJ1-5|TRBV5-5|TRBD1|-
TGTGCCAGCAGCCCATCCCGGACAGGGACAAGCCAGCCCCAGCATTTT
CASSPSRTGTSQPQHF
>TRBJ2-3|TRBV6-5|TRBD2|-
TGTGCCAGCAGTTACGCGCTGGCGGGAGAGCCAGATACGCAGTATTTT
CASSYALAGEPDTQYF